This T cell receptor beta chain was retrieved from a study of shared T cell receptors in the human thymus. This CDR3 has 18 residues. Germline assignment: CDR1 SGHNT and CDR2 YYREEE (reference sequence). The ends were cut back, 3 bases at V and 0 bases at J, with 16 bases in the middle. This table comes from immunoSEQ multiplex PCR, and its TCRdb copy is limited to in-frame clones, with some not included. The repertoire holds around 730,000 clones, with 70% to 90% as singletons. The same sample was also used in a study of human thymus T cells.

This chain uses TRBV5-4 with TRBJ1-6; D gene uncertain. The source material was thymocytes. This sequence originates from a girl in the first two years of life with a congenital heart defect. The CDR3: CASSSYPGRSSYNSPLHF. The DNA for the CDR3 is TGTGCCAGCAGCTCCTACCCCGGAAGGAGCTCCTATAATTCACCCCTCCACTTT.